This TCR beta chain is drawn from a study of blood T cell repertoires in COVID-19. In the source study's methods: Amplified reference gene primers provided the basis for estimating nucleated cell counts. Assay used: immunoSEQ multiplex PCR; TCRdb lists only in-frame clones, some missing. Clonal size and the V and J genes are those of that table, whereas D and trimming came from the DNA. The sample has about 290,000 clones; about nine tenths are singletons. Those enrolled, adults aged roughly 18 to 89 years, came from roughly 23 US areas. Either two negative PCRs, clearance, or symptom resolution qualified Cohort 3 donors as recovered. V was pared by 2 bases and J by 0 bases, with 8 bases between. CDR3 length: 15 residues. Germline CDR1 and CDR2: MNHEY and SVGAGI.

The receptor's source is a middle-aged woman who had recovered from COVID-19. The sample was PBMCs or T cells enriched from blood (not recorded which). The chain has TRBV6-5 and TRBJ1-5; D perhaps matches TRBD1 (5 bases). The CDR3 protein is CASSYGGNSNQPQHF. In DNA, the CDR3 is TGTGCCAGCAGTTACGGGGGGAATAGCAATCAGCCCCAGCATTTT.